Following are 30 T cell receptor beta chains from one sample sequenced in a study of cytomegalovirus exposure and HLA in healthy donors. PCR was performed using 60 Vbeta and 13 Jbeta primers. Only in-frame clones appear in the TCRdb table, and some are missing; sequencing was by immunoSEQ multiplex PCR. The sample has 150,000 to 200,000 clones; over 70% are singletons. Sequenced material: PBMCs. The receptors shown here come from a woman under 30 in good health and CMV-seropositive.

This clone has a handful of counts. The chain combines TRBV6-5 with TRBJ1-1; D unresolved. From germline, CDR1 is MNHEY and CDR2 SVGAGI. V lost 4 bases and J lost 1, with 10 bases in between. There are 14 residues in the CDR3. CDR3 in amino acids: CASSLEGRNTEAFF. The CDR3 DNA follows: TGTGCCAGCAGTTTGGAGGGTAGGAACACTGAAGCTTTCTTT.

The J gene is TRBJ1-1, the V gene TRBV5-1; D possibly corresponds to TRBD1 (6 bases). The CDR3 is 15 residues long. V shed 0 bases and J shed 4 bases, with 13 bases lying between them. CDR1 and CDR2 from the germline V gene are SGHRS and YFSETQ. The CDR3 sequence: CASSLEVGAGTEAFF. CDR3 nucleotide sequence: TGCGCCAGCAGCTTGGAGGTGGGGGCGGGCACTGAAGCTTTCTTT.

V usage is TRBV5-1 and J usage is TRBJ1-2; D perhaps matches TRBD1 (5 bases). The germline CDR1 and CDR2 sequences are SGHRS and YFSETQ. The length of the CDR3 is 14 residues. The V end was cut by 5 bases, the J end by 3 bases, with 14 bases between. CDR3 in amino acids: CASRPPGVDYGYTF. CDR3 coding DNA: TGCGCCAGCAGGCCCCCGGGGGTCGACTATGGCTACACCTTC.

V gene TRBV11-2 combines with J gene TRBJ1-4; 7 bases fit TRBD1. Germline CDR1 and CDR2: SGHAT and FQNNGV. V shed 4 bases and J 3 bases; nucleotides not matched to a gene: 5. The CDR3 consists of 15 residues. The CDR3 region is CASSSYRGSNEKLFF. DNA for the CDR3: TGTGCCAGCAGCTCATACAGGGGCTCTAATGAAAAACTGTTTTTT. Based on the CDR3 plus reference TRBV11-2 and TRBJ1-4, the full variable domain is EAGVAQSPRYKIIEKRQSVAFWCNPISGHATLYWYQQILGQGPKLLIQFQNNGVVDDSQLPKDRFSAERLKGVDSTLKIQPAKLEDSAVYLCASSSYRGSNEKLFFGSGTQLSVL.

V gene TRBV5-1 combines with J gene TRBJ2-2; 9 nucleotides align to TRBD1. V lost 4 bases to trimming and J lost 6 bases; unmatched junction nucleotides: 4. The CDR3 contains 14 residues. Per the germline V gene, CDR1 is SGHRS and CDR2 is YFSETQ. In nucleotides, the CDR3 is TGCGCCAGCAGCACGAGACAGGGGGCCGGGGAGCTGTTTTTT. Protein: CASSTRQGAGELFF.

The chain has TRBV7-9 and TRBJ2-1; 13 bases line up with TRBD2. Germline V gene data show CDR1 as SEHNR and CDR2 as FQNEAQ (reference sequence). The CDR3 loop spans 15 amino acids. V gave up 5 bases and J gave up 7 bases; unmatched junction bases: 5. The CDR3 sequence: CASSGLAGVFNEQFF. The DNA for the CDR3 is TGTGCCAGCAGCGGACTAGCGGGGGTCTTTAATGAGCAGTTCTTC. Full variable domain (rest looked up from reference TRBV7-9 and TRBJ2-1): DTGVSQNPRHKITKRGQNVTFRCDPISEHNRLYWYRQTLGQGPEFLTYFQNEAQLEKSRLLSDRFSAERPKGSFSTLEIQRTEQGDSAMYLCASSGLAGVFNEQFFGPGTRLTVL.

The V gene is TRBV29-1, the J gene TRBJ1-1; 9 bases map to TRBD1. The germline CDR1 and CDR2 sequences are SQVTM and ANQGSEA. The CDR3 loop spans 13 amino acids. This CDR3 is CSVRTGEIVGAFF. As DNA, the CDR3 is TGCAGTGTCCGGACAGGGGAGATTGTTGGAGCTTTCTTT.

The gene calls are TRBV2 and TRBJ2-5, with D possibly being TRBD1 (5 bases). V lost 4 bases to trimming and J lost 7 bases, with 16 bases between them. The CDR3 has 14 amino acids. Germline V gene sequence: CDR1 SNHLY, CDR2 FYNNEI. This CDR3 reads CASSAQAGQGTQYF. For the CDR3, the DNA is TGTGCCAGCAGTGCTCAGGCAGGTCAGGGGACCCAGTACTTC. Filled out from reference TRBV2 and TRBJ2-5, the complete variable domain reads EPEVTQTPSHQVTQMGQEVILRCVPISNHLYFYWYRQILGQKVEFLVSFYNNEISEKSEIFDDQFSVERPDGSNFTLKIRSTKLEDSAMYFCASSAQAGQGTQYFGPGTRLLVL.

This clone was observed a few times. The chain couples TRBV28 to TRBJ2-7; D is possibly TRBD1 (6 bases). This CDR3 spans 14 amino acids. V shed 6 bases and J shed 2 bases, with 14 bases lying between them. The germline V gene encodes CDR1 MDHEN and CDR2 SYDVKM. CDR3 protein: CASSRGQSTYEQYF. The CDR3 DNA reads TGTGCCAGCAGCCGAGGACAGTCCACCTACGAGCAGTACTTC.

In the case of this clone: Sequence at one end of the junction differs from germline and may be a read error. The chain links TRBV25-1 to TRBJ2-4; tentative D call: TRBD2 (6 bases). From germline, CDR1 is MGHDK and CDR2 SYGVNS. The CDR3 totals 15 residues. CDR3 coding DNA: TGTGCCAGCAGTGAAAGGAGGGGAGCCAAAAACAGTCAGTACTTC. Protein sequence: CASSERRGAKNSQYF.

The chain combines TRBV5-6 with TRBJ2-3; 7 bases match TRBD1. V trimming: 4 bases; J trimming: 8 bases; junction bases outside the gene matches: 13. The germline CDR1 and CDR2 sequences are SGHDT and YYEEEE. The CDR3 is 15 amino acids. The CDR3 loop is CASSLTWTGDRTQYF. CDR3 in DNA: TGTGCCAGCAGCCTCACATGGACAGGCGATCGTACGCAGTATTTT.

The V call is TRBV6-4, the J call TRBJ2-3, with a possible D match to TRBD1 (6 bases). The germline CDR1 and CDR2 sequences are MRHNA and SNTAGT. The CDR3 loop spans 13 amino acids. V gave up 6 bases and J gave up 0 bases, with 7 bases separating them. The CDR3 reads CASSGQSTDTQYF. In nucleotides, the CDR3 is TGTGCCAGCAGCGGACAGAGCACAGATACGCAGTATTTT.

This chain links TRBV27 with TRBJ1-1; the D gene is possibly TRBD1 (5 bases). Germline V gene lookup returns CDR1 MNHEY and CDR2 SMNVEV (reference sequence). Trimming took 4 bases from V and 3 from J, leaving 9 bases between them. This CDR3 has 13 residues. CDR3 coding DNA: TGTGCCAGCAGTTCCAGGGTGTACACTGAAGCTTTCTTT. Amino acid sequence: CASSSRVYTEAFF.

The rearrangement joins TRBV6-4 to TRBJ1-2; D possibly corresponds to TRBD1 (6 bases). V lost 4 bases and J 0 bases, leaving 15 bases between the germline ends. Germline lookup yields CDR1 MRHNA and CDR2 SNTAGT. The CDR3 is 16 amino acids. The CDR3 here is CASSAAGARPNYGYTF. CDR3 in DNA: TGTGCCAGCAGTGCCGCAGGGGCTCGGCCTAACTATGGCTACACCTTC.

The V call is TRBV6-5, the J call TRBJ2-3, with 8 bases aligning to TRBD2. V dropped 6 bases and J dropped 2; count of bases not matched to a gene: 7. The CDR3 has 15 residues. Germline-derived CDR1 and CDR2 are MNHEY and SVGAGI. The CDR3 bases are TGTGCCAGCAGCGAGGGACTAGGATACACAGATACGCAGTATTTT. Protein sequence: CASSEGLGYTDTQYF.

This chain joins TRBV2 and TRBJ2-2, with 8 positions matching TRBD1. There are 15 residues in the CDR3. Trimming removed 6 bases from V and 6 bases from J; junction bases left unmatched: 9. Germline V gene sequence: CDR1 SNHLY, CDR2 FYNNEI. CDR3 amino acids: CASRATGGLAGELFF. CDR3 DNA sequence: TGTGCCAGCAGGGCTACAGGGGGATTGGCCGGGGAGCTGTTTTTT. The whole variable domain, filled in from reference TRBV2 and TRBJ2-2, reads EPEVTQTPSHQVTQMGQEVILRCVPISNHLYFYWYRQILGQKVEFLVSFYNNEISEKSEIFDDQFSVERPDGSNFTLKIRSTKLEDSAMYFCASRATGGLAGELFFGEGSRLTVL.

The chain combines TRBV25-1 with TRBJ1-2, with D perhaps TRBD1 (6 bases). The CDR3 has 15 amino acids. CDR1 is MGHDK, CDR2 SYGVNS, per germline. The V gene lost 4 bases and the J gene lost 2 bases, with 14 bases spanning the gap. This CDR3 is CASSGPAGANYGYTF. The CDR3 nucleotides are TGTGCCAGCAGTGGACCGGCAGGGGCCAACTATGGCTACACCTTC.

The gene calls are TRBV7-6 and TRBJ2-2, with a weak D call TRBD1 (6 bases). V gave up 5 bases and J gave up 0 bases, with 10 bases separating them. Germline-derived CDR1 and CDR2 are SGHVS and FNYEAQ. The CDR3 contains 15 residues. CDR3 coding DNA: TGTGCCAGCAGCCAGACAGGATCGAACACCGGGGAGCTGTTTTTT. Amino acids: CASSQTGSNTGELFF.

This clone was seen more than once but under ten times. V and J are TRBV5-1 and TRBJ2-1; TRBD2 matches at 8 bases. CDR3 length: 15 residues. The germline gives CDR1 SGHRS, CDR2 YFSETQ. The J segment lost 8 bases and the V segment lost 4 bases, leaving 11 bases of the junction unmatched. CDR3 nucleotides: TGCGCCAGCAGCCTGGAGGGTCGGGGGGGCGATGAGCAGTTCTTC. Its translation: CASSLEGRGGDEQFF. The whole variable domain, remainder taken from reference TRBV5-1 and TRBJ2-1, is KAGVTQTPRYLIKTRGQQVTLSCSPISGHRSVSWYQQTPGQGLQFLFEYFSETQRNKGNFPGRFSGRQFSNSRSEMNVSTLELGDSALYLCASSLEGRGGDEQFFGPGTRLTVL.

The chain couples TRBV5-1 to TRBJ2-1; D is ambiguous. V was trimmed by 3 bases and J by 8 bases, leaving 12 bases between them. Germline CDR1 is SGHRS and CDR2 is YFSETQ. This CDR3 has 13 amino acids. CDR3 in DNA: TGCGCCAGCAGCTCGGGTCCGACGGATGAGCAGTTCTTC. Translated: CASSSGPTDEQFF. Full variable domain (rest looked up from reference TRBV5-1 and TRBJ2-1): KAGVTQTPRYLIKTRGQQVTLSCSPISGHRSVSWYQQTPGQGLQFLFEYFSETQRNKGNFPGRFSGRQFSNSRSEMNVSTLELGDSALYLCASSSGPTDEQFFGPGTRLTVL.

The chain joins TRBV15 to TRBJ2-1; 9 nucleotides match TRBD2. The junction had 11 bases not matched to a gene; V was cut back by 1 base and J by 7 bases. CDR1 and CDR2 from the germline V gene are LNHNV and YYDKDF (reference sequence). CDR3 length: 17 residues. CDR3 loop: CATSRVWRGGRGNEQFF. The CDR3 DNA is TGTGCCACCAGCAGAGTTTGGCGGGGGGGCCGAGGGAATGAGCAGTTCTTC.

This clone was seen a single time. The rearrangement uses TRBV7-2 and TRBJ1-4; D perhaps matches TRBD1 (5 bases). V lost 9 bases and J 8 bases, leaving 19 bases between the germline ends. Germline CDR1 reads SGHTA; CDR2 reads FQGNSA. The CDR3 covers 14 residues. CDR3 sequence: CASNGRGRGEKLFF. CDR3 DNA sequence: TGTGCCAGTAACGGGAGGGGCCGAGGGGAAAAACTGTTTTTT.

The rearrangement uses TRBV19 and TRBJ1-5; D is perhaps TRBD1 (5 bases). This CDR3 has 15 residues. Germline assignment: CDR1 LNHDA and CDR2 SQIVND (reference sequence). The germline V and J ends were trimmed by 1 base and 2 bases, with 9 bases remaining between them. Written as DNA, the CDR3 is TGTGCCAGTAGTATAGGTGGAGGGGGCAATCAGCCCCAGCATTTT. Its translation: CASSIGGGGNQPQHF. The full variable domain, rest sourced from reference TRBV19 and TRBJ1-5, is DGGITQSPKYLFRKEGQNVTLSCEQNLNHDAMYWYRQDPGQGLRLIYYSQIVNDFQKGDIAEGYSVSREKKESFPLTVTSAQKNPTAFYLCASSIGGGGNQPQHFGDGTRLSIL.

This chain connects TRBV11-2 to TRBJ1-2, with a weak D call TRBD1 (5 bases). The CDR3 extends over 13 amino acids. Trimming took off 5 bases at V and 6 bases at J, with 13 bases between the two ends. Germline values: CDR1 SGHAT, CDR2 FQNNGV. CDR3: CASSITTANGYTF. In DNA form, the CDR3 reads TGTGCCAGCAGCATCACGACAGCTAATGGCTACACCTTC. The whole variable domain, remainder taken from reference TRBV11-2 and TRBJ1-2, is EAGVAQSPRYKIIEKRQSVAFWCNPISGHATLYWYQQILGQGPKLLIQFQNNGVVDDSQLPKDRFSAERLKGVDSTLKIQPAKLEDSAVYLCASSITTANGYTFGSGTRLTVV.

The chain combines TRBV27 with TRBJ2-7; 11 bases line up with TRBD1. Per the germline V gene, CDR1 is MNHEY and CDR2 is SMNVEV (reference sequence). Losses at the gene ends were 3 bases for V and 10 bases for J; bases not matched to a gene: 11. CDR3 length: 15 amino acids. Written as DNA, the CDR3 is TGTGCCAGCAGTTTCCGAGCCGGGACAGGGGGGTTACAGTACGTC. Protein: CASSFRAGTGGLQYV.

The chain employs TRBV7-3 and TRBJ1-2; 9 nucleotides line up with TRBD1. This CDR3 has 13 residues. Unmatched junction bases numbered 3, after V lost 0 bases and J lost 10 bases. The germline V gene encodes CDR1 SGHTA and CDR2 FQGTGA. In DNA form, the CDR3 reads TGTGCCAGCAGCTTAACGGGACAGGGTGACTACACCTTC. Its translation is CASSLTGQGDYTF.

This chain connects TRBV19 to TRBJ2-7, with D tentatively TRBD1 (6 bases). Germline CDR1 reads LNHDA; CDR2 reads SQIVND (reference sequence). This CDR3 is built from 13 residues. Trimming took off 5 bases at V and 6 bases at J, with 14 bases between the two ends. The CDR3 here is CASSPGTLGEQYF. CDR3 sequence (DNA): TGTGCCAGTAGTCCCGGGACATTGGGCGAGCAGTACTTC. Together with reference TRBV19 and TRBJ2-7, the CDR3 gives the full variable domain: DGGITQSPKYLFRKEGQNVTLSCEQNLNHDAMYWYRQDPGQGLRLIYYSQIVNDFQKGDIAEGYSVSREKKESFPLTVTSAQKNPTAFYLCASSPGTLGEQYFGPGTRLTVT.

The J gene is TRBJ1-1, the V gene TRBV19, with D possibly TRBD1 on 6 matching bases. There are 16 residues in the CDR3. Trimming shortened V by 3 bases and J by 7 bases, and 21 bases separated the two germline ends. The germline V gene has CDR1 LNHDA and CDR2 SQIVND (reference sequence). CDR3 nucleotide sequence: TGTGCCAGTAGTATGTTTGGGGGACACTTCCCAGATGAAGCTTTCTTT. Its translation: CASSMFGGHFPDEAFF.

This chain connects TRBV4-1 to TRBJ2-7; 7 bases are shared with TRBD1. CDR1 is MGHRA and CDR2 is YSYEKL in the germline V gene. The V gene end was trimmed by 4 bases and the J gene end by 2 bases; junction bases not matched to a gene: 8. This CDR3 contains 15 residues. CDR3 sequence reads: CASSLRQGTPYEQYF. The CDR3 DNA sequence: TGCGCCAGCAGCCTTAGACAGGGTACCCCCTACGAGCAGTACTTC.

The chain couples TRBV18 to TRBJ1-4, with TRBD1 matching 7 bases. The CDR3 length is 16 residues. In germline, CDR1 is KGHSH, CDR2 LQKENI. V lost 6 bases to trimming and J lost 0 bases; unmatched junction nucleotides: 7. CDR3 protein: CASSQGRGATNEKLFF. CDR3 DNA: TGTGCCAGCTCCCAGGGCAGGGGGGCAACTAATGAAAAACTGTTTTTT.